This T cell receptor beta chain was found in a study of cytomegalovirus exposure and HLA in healthy donors. Donors were ostensibly healthy at sampling, although undocumented immune exposures were probable. Researchers ran the PCR with 60 Vbeta and 13 Jbeta primers. Clones were sequenced by immunoSEQ multiplex PCR, and TCRdb holds only the in-frame ones, with some missing. Found here are 200,000 or so clones, 80% to 85% of them singletons; the top ten hold 0.26%. What was sequenced was PBMCs. The clonotype was recovered from a boy aged 5 to 17 in good health and CMV-seronegative.

The CDR3 reads CASSSLLDRKTYEQYF. CDR3 sequence (DNA): TGTGCCAGTAGTAGCCTTCTGGACAGGAAGACCTACGAGCAGTACTTC. The chain uses TRBV19 and TRBJ2-7; 7 nucleotides align to TRBD1. CDR3 length equals 16 residues. V lost 4 bases to trimming and J lost 2 bases; unmatched junction nucleotides: 11. Germline values: CDR1 LNHDA, CDR2 SQIVND (reference sequence). The entire variable domain, with the rest obtained from reference TRBV19 and TRBJ2-7, is as follows: DGGITQSPKYLFRKEGQNVTLSCEQNLNHDAMYWYRQDPGQGLRLIYYSQIVNDFQKGDIAEGYSVSREKKESFPLTVTSAQKNPTAFYLCASSSLLDRKTYEQYFGPGTRLTVT.